This is a list of T cell receptor beta chains from one sample in a study of human T cells and chemical hapten exposure. TCRdb fed the RACE reads into MiXCR, producing one record per CDR3 protein. The sample holds 50,000 to 65,000 distinct CDR3 sequences, about 11% seen once. The input for sequencing was whole blood, taken in connection with sensitization to the hapten diphenylcyclopropenone (DPC). These receptors were collected from a woman in her forties with alopecia areata. Some clones in this sample may be carry-over from other donors' samples. The CDR3 runs from the conserved cysteine through the conserved F or W. Each record gives: clone size, J gene, V gene, CDR3 length, D gene, CDR3 DNA, CDR3 protein. The D gene is left open where the match is weak. Some rows mark clone size as missing; the rest say once, few, many or name a class of expanded clone.

clone_size: many
j_call: TRBJ2-7
v_call: TRBV9
cdr3_length: 15
d_call: TRBD2
cdr3_nt: TGTGCCAGCAGCGTAGGCGGGACTAGCGGCTACGAGCAGTACTTC
cdr3_aa: CASSVGGTSGYEQYF

clone_size: few
j_call: TRBJ2-1
v_call: TRBV5-1
cdr3_length: 15
d_call: TRBD1
cdr3_nt: TGCGCCAGCAGCTCTCAGGACAGGGGTTACAATGAGCAGTTCTTC
cdr3_aa: CASSSQDRGYNEQFF

clone_size: NA
j_call: TRBJ2-5
v_call: TRBV14
cdr3_length: 12
d_call: NA
cdr3_nt: TGTGCCAGCAGCCAAGACTGGGAGACCCAGTACTTC
cdr3_aa: CASSQDWETQYF

clone_size: NA
j_call: TRBJ2-4
v_call: TRBV6-2/TRBV6-3
cdr3_length: 14
d_call: NA
cdr3_nt: TGTGCCAGCAGTTACTATGCAGGTGGAAACATTCAGTACTTC
cdr3_aa: CASSYYAGGNIQYF

clone_size: many
j_call: TRBJ1-3
v_call: TRBV6-5
cdr3_length: 14
d_call: NA
cdr3_nt: TGTGCCAGCAGTTCGAAGCTCTCTGGAAACACCATATATTTT
cdr3_aa: CASSSKLSGNTIYF

clone_size: many
j_call: TRBJ1-3
v_call: TRBV4-2
cdr3_length: 16
d_call: NA
cdr3_nt: TGTGCCAGCAGCCAGGGTCCTGAGAGCTCTGGAAACACCATATATTTT
cdr3_aa: CASSQGPESSGNTIYF

clone_size: few
j_call: TRBJ2-7
v_call: TRBV29-1
cdr3_length: 12
d_call: TRBD2
cdr3_nt: TGCAGCGCCCGGGGGGGCGCCTACGAGCAGTACTTC
cdr3_aa: CSARGGAYEQYF

clone_size: many
j_call: TRBJ2-7
v_call: TRBV27
cdr3_length: 12
d_call: NA
cdr3_nt: TGTGCCAGCAGTTTATTCGGAGGCGAGCAGTACTTC
cdr3_aa: CASSLFGGEQYF

clone_size: many
j_call: TRBJ1-5
v_call: TRBV30
cdr3_length: 13
d_call: NA
cdr3_nt: TGTGCCTGGAGTGCCAGGGCCAATCAGCCCCAGCATTTT
cdr3_aa: CAWSARANQPQHF

clone_size: few
j_call: TRBJ2-7
v_call: TRBV2
cdr3_length: 15
d_call: TRBD2
cdr3_nt: TGTGCCAGCAGCCGGACTAGCGGGGGGCCCTACGAGCAGTACTTC
cdr3_aa: CASSRTSGGPYEQYF

clone_size: NA
j_call: TRBJ1-4
v_call: TRBV6-5
cdr3_length: 13
d_call: NA
cdr3_nt: TGTGCCAGTTGCATACGGATAAATGAAAAACTGTTTTTT
cdr3_aa: CASCIRINEKLFF

clone_size: few
j_call: TRBJ2-1
v_call: TRBV7-9
cdr3_length: 13
d_call: NA
cdr3_nt: TGTGCCAGCAGCTTAGCCGTCGCGGGTGAGCAGTTCTTC
cdr3_aa: CASSLAVAGEQFF

clone_size: many
j_call: TRBJ2-5
v_call: TRBV4-2
cdr3_length: 15
d_call: NA
cdr3_nt: TGTGCCAGCAGCCAAGCACGAGCGGATCAAGAGACCCAGTACTTC
cdr3_aa: CASSQARADQETQYF

clone_size: many
j_call: TRBJ2-2
v_call: TRBV20-1
cdr3_length: 15
d_call: NA
cdr3_nt: TGCAGTGCTAGAGATGGGGCGGGAATCACCGGGGAGCTGTTTTTT
cdr3_aa: CSARDGAGITGELFF

clone_size: few
j_call: TRBJ1-5
v_call: TRBV19
cdr3_length: 14
d_call: TRBD1
cdr3_nt: TGTGCCAGTAGGGACAGGGGGCTCAATCAGCCCCAGCATTTT
cdr3_aa: CASRDRGLNQPQHF

clone_size: NA
j_call: TRBJ2-3
v_call: TRBV5-4
cdr3_length: 16
d_call: NA
cdr3_nt: TGTGCCAGCAGCTCCCCCCATGCACGAGTCACAGATACGCAGTATTTT
cdr3_aa: CASSSPHARVTDTQYF

clone_size: many
j_call: TRBJ2-5
v_call: TRBV29-1
cdr3_length: 10
d_call: NA
cdr3_nt: TGCAGCGTTGTAACAGAGACCCAGTACTTC
cdr3_aa: CSVVTETQYF

clone_size: few
j_call: TRBJ1-4
v_call: TRBV4-1
cdr3_length: 14
d_call: NA
cdr3_nt: TGCGCCAGCAGCACCCGGGACGGGACCGAAAAACTGTTTTTT
cdr3_aa: CASSTRDGTEKLFF

clone_size: many
j_call: TRBJ1-3
v_call: TRBV7-2
cdr3_length: 13
d_call: NA
cdr3_nt: TGTGCCAGCAGCTTAGCCGTGTCGGACACCATATATTTT
cdr3_aa: CASSLAVSDTIYF

clone_size: many
j_call: TRBJ2-3
v_call: TRBV4-3
cdr3_length: 16
d_call: TRBD1
cdr3_nt: TGCGCCAGCAGCAGACGGACAGGGGAACCCACAGATACGCAGTATTTT
cdr3_aa: CASSRRTGEPTDTQYF

clone_size: NA
j_call: TRBJ1-1
v_call: TRBV18
cdr3_length: 16
d_call: NA
cdr3_nt: TGTGCCAGCTCATCCTTGGCTAACGACATGAACACTGAAGCTTTCTTT
cdr3_aa: CASSSLANDMNTEAFF

clone_size: NA
j_call: TRBJ1-5
v_call: TRBV7-3
cdr3_length: 15
d_call: NA
cdr3_nt: TGTGCCAGCAGCTTATCGGCAGGGGGCAATCAGCCCCAGCATTTT
cdr3_aa: CASSLSAGGNQPQHF

clone_size: many
j_call: TRBJ2-7
v_call: TRBV7-9
cdr3_length: 15
d_call: TRBD2
cdr3_nt: TGTGCCAGCAGCTCGAACACGGGAGGAACCTACGAGCAGTACTTC
cdr3_aa: CASSSNTGGTYEQYF

clone_size: many
j_call: TRBJ2-1
v_call: TRBV28
cdr3_length: 16
d_call: TRBD2
cdr3_nt: TGTGCCAGCACCTCCCCCGGGACTAGCGGGGGCAATGAGCAGTTCTTC
cdr3_aa: CASTSPGTSGGNEQFF

clone_size: few
j_call: TRBJ2-1
v_call: TRBV6-2/TRBV6-3
cdr3_length: 15
d_call: NA
cdr3_nt: TGTGCCAGCCAATTCGGACAGCTTTCCTACAATGAGCAGTTCTTC
cdr3_aa: CASQFGQLSYNEQFF

clone_size: many
j_call: TRBJ2-2
v_call: TRBV11-2
cdr3_length: 18
d_call: TRBD2
cdr3_nt: TGTGCGACCGGGCCGCCGGGACTAGCTACAACGAACACCGGGGAGCTGTTTTTT
cdr3_aa: CATGPPGLATTNTGELFF

clone_size: NA
j_call: TRBJ1-1
v_call: TRBV6-6
cdr3_length: 14
d_call: NA
cdr3_nt: TGTGCCAGCAGTTCCTCCATCACCGGGGCCCCTTTCACTTTT
cdr3_aa: CASSSSITGAPFTF

clone_size: many
j_call: TRBJ2-4
v_call: TRBV10-3
cdr3_length: 15
d_call: TRBD1
cdr3_nt: TGTGCCATCAGTGAGAAAGGACAGGGATTCGACATTCAGTACTTC
cdr3_aa: CAISEKGQGFDIQYF

clone_size: few
j_call: TRBJ2-2
v_call: TRBV20-1
cdr3_length: 14
d_call: NA
cdr3_nt: TGCAGTGCTAGAGTTAGCGGGAACACCGGGGAGCTGTTTTTT
cdr3_aa: CSARVSGNTGELFF

clone_size: NA
j_call: TRBJ2-7
v_call: TRBV5-1
cdr3_length: 15
d_call: TRBD2
cdr3_nt: TGCGCCAGCAGCCCGCTTAGCGGGCGATACTACGAGCAGTACTTC
cdr3_aa: CASSPLSGRYYEQYF

clone_size: many
j_call: TRBJ2-5
v_call: TRBV4-3
cdr3_length: 15
d_call: TRBD1
cdr3_nt: TGCGCCAGCAGCCAAGGAGGGGGCCCCCCCGAGACCCAGTACTTC
cdr3_aa: CASSQGGGPPETQYF

clone_size: few
j_call: TRBJ2-2
v_call: TRBV2
cdr3_length: 17
d_call: TRBD2
cdr3_nt: TGTGCCAGCAAGTCAAAGGCTAGCGGGGGGGCCCCCGGGGAGCTGTTTTTT
cdr3_aa: CASKSKASGGAPGELFF

clone_size: many
j_call: TRBJ2-7
v_call: TRBV7-9
cdr3_length: 16
d_call: NA
cdr3_nt: TGTGCCAGCAGCCTCCCGCCGGACGGTCTCTCCTACGAGCAGTACTTC
cdr3_aa: CASSLPPDGLSYEQYF

clone_size: few
j_call: TRBJ2-7
v_call: TRBV27
cdr3_length: 14
d_call: TRBD1
cdr3_nt: TGTGCCAGCACCTCAAGGGACAGGGGGCGCGAGCAGTACTTC
cdr3_aa: CASTSRDRGREQYF

clone_size: many
j_call: TRBJ2-1
v_call: TRBV7-2
cdr3_length: 15
d_call: NA
cdr3_nt: TGTGCCAGCAGCTCCACTAGTGAATCCTACAATGAGCAGTTCTTC
cdr3_aa: CASSSTSESYNEQFF

clone_size: few
j_call: TRBJ2-1
v_call: TRBV19
cdr3_length: 15
d_call: TRBD2
cdr3_nt: TGTGCCAGTACCGCAGCGGGAGGGCCCCACAATGAGCAGTTCTTC
cdr3_aa: CASTAAGGPHNEQFF

clone_size: many
j_call: TRBJ2-5
v_call: TRBV9
cdr3_length: 14
d_call: NA
cdr3_nt: TGTGCCAGCAGCGTAGGGGTCGCGCAAGAGACCCAGTACTTC
cdr3_aa: CASSVGVAQETQYF

clone_size: many
j_call: TRBJ1-1
v_call: TRBV6-5
cdr3_length: 14
d_call: TRBD1
cdr3_nt: TGTGCCAGCAGGACCACAGGGGTTTGGGCTGAAGCTTTCTTT
cdr3_aa: CASRTTGVWAEAFF

clone_size: few
j_call: TRBJ2-5
v_call: TRBV6-2/TRBV6-3
cdr3_length: 18
d_call: TRBD2
cdr3_nt: TGTGCCAGCAGTTACTCGAGACTAGCGGACCAGTACCAAGAGACCCAGTACTTC
cdr3_aa: CASSYSRLADQYQETQYF

clone_size: many
j_call: TRBJ2-5
v_call: TRBV7-2
cdr3_length: 14
d_call: NA
cdr3_nt: TGTGCCAGCAGCCAAGGCTGGCGGCAAGAGACCCAGTACTTC
cdr3_aa: CASSQGWRQETQYF

clone_size: many
j_call: TRBJ1-1
v_call: TRBV7-8
cdr3_length: 14
d_call: NA
cdr3_nt: TGTGCCAGCAGCTTAGGGGGACGGAACACTGAAGCTTTCTTT
cdr3_aa: CASSLGGRNTEAFF

clone_size: many
j_call: TRBJ1-4
v_call: TRBV6-1
cdr3_length: 12
d_call: NA
cdr3_nt: TGTGCCAGTTCTCAGGGGATAGAAAAACTGTTTTTT
cdr3_aa: CASSQGIEKLFF

clone_size: many
j_call: TRBJ1-5
v_call: TRBV18
cdr3_length: 16
d_call: NA
cdr3_nt: TGTGCCAGCTCACCAGTGGCAGGGCTCAGCAATCAGCCCCAGCATTTT
cdr3_aa: CASSPVAGLSNQPQHF

clone_size: NA
j_call: TRBJ1-3
v_call: TRBV5-6
cdr3_length: 14
d_call: TRBD1
cdr3_nt: TGTGCCAGCAGCTTCACAGGGGCTGGAAACACCATATATTTT
cdr3_aa: CASSFTGAGNTIYF

clone_size: few
j_call: TRBJ2-3
v_call: TRBV12-3/TRBV12-4
cdr3_length: 16
d_call: TRBD2
cdr3_nt: TGTGCCAGCAGCACCCGCCGGGGGGGGCCGACAGATACGCAGTATTTT
cdr3_aa: CASSTRRGGPTDTQYF

clone_size: few
j_call: TRBJ2-6
v_call: TRBV6-2/TRBV6-3
cdr3_length: 15
d_call: NA
cdr3_nt: TGTGCCAGCAGTCGAAACGATGGTGGGGCCAACGTCCTGACTTTC
cdr3_aa: CASSRNDGGANVLTF

clone_size: many
j_call: TRBJ2-7
v_call: TRBV14
cdr3_length: 14
d_call: NA
cdr3_nt: TGTGCCAGCAGCCAAGGAGGCGGGCTCTACGAGCAGTACTTC
cdr3_aa: CASSQGGGLYEQYF

clone_size: many
j_call: TRBJ2-1
v_call: TRBV19
cdr3_length: 12
d_call: NA
cdr3_nt: TGTGCCAGTAGTATTTTGGAGGGTGAGCAGTTCTTC
cdr3_aa: CASSILEGEQFF

clone_size: many
j_call: TRBJ2-7
v_call: TRBV19
cdr3_length: 13
d_call: NA
cdr3_nt: TGTGCCAGTAGTATGGAGGTAACCTACGAGCAGTACTTC
cdr3_aa: CASSMEVTYEQYF

clone_size: few
j_call: TRBJ1-3
v_call: TRBV19
cdr3_length: 15
d_call: NA
cdr3_nt: TGTGCCAGTAGTTCCCGGGACAAACCTGGAAACACCATATATTTT
cdr3_aa: CASSSRDKPGNTIYF

clone_size: many
j_call: TRBJ1-1
v_call: TRBV5-4
cdr3_length: 17
d_call: NA
cdr3_nt: TGTGCCAGCAGCTTGTGGGGCAGGACAGCGAGGGACACTGAAGCTTTCTTT
cdr3_aa: CASSLWGRTARDTEAFF

clone_size: many
j_call: TRBJ2-7
v_call: TRBV5-6
cdr3_length: 16
d_call: TRBD2
cdr3_nt: TGTGCCAGCAGCCTAGCGGGAGATCCGCTATCCTACGAGCAGTACTTC
cdr3_aa: CASSLAGDPLSYEQYF

clone_size: few
j_call: TRBJ2-1
v_call: TRBV7-3
cdr3_length: 18
d_call: TRBD2
cdr3_nt: TGTGCCAGCAGCTTAACGCTAGCGGGGGGTCCCACTTACAATGAGCAGTTCTTC
cdr3_aa: CASSLTLAGGPTYNEQFF